This T cell receptor beta chain comes out of a study of identifying expanded T cells in peripheral blood. Study-wide results and caveats: Differentially abundant clones: around 1.1 between replicates, just under 17 at around 15 days, less than 25 at four. Across healthy donors, higher total template counts meant significantly greater roughly two-week count variance.

As concerns this clone: The antigen is unknown.

The protocol was immunoSEQ multiplex PCR, while the TCRdb copy is restricted to in-frame clones and leaves out a portion. This repertoire shows 100,000 to 150,000 clones, 86% found once; its top ten account for about 8%. V was clipped by 6 bases and J by 3 bases; unmatched bases: 7. The CDR3 consists of 15 residues. Germline-derived CDR1 and CDR2 are MNHEY and SVGAGI. No infections or other immune events were documented during collection. Material for sequencing was blood. The chain recombines TRBV6-5 with TRBJ2-7; 11 bases line up with TRBD1. The TCR was taken from a person between 18 and 75 years old in good health. The CDR3 loop is CASSSSGTGGYEQYF. The CDR3 DNA reads TGTGCCAGCAGCTCCTCCGGGACAGGGGGCTACGAGCAGTACTTC.